Below, 23 T cell receptor beta chains from the same sample are listed, as sequenced in a study of TET2 disruption in CD19-targeted CAR T cells. The protocol was immunoSEQ multiplex PCR, while the TCRdb copy is restricted to in-frame clones and leaves out a portion. Its clone listing holds more than 25,000 clones. Their specific antigens are unknown. As to treatment: autologous CTL019 cells: CD19 CAR with 4-1BB and CD3 zeta domains. The material sequenced was CD8- CAR+ T cells sorted from cultured blood T cells, taken for CD19 CAR T cell therapy. Subset meaning: CD8-negative CAR-positive T cells from the infusion product. Every receptor here comes from a man between 65 and 85 years old with chronic lymphocytic leukemia.

Notes on this clone: The read terminates 3 residues before the CDR3 end, so the remaining end is supplied by the germline J gene. The V and J genes are TRBV5-1 and TRBJ1-6, with 7 positions matching TRBD1. This CDR3 has 15 residues. Germline CDR1 is SGHRS and CDR2 is YFSETQ. V lost 1 base, J lost 9 bases, and 7 bases stayed unmatched. The CDR3 sequence is CASSLMTGSGSPLHF. CDR3 DNA (partial): TGCGCCAGCAGCTTGATGACAGGGTCGGGTTCACCC. Variable domain in full (rest from reference TRBV5-1 and TRBJ1-6): KAGVTQTPRYLIKTRGQQVTLSCSPISGHRSVSWYQQTPGQGLQFLFEYFSETQRNKGNFPGRFSGRQFSNSRSEMNVSTLELGDSALYLCASSLMTGSGSPLHFGNGTRLTVT.

In regard to this clone: The read halts 3 residues ahead of the CDR3 end, with the missing end drawn from the germline J gene. The chain is built from TRBV20-1 and TRBJ1-5; TRBD1 matches at 12 bases. Trimming at V came to 0 bases and at J to 6 bases, leaving 6 bases not matched to a gene. The germline V gene encodes CDR1 DFQATT and CDR2 SNEGSKA (reference sequence). This CDR3 comprises 16 residues. CDR3 amino acids: CSAREGTGGGSQPQHF. The covered CDR3 bases are TGCAGTGCTAGAGAAGGGACAGGGGGCGGAAGTCAGCCC.

In regard to this clone: The read stops 3 residues short of the end of the CDR3; the missing end is completed from the germline J gene. The J gene is TRBJ2-1, the V gene TRBV19; D perhaps matches TRBD2 (6 bases). CDR3 length equals 15 residues. Germline assignment: CDR1 LNHDA and CDR2 SQIVND (reference sequence). Trimming pared 2 bases from V and 5 bases from J, leaving 13 bases between. The covered CDR3 bases are TGTGCCAGTAGTATAAGAGCGGGCCTCAACAATGAG. This sequence encodes CASSIRAGLNNE. The full CDR3 sequence reads CASSIRAGLNNEQFF.

To note about this clone: Read data end 3 residues before the CDR3 end; the end is taken from the germline J gene. The rearrangement joins TRBV7-9 to TRBJ2-4, with TRBD2 matching 8 bases. The CDR3 has 14 residues. Germline V CDR1 and CDR2: SEHNR, FQNEAQ (reference sequence). The CDR3 DNA, read in part, is TGTGCCAGCAGGGAAGGACTAGCCTCCGAGACT. This codes for CASREGLASET. The whole CDR3 sequence reads CASREGLASETQYF. The full variable domain, completed using reference TRBV7-9 and TRBJ2-4, is DTGVSQNPRHKITKRGQNVTFRCDPISEHNRLYWYRQTLGQGPEFLTYFQNEAQLEKSRLLSDRFSAERPKGSFSTLEIQRTEQGDSAMYLCASREGLASETQYFGAGTRLSVL.

In the case of this clone: The CDR3 extends 3 residues past the end of the read, so its final part is completed from the germline J gene. This rearrangement joins TRBV11-2 to TRBJ1-2; 7 bases are shared with TRBD1. The germline V gene encodes CDR1 SGHAT and CDR2 FQNNGV. This CDR3 region has 15 residues. The covered CDR3 bases are TGTGCCAGCAGCTTAGATTTGGACAGGTGGCGAGGC. This encodes CASSLDLDRWRG. The complete CDR3 protein is CASSLDLDRWRGYTF.

A word on this clone: The missing CDR3 end, 3 residues past where the read stops, is filled in from the germline J gene. The V gene is TRBV5-1, the J gene TRBJ2-5; 9 bases line up with TRBD2. Germline trimming cut 1 base from V and 1 base from J; bases unmatched to any gene: 2. The V gene's germline CDR1 is SGHRS and CDR2 YFSETQ. This CDR3 is built from 15 residues. Here the CDR3 reads CASSLPSGVQETQYF. CDR3 DNA, as far as it was read: TGCGCCAGCAGCTTGCCTAGCGGGGTCCAAGAGACC.

The DNA read from the CDR3 is TGCGCCAGCAGTGAGTCGGGTGTGACAGGGAGGTCCGGGGAG. Protein sequence: CASSESGVTGRSGE. The full CDR3 is CASSESGVTGRSGELFF. The rearrangement links TRBV10-2 to TRBJ2-2; tentative D call: TRBD1 (7 bases). The read terminates 3 residues before the CDR3 end, so the remaining end is supplied by the germline J gene. The CDR3 runs to 17 residues. In germline, CDR1 is WSHSY, CDR2 SAAADI. Between the trimmed V and J ends, which lost 0 bases and 6 bases, there was a span of 17 bases.

To note about this clone: The read falls 3 residues short of the CDR3 end, and the missing part is taken from the germline J gene. The rearrangement links TRBV4-1 to TRBJ1-5, with TRBD1 identical over 8 bases. The V gene's germline CDR1 is MGHRA and CDR2 YSYEKL. V was clipped by 0 bases and J by 6 bases; unmatched bases: 10. The CDR3 is made up of 17 amino acids. The CDR3: CASSQDGGTGLTQPQHF. CDR3 DNA, as far as it was read: TGCGCCAGCAGCCAAGATGGCGGGACAGGCTTGACTCAGCCC.

Concerning this clone: Coverage ceases 3 residues before the CDR3 finishes, and the germline J gene fills in the end. This rearrangement joins TRBV7-9 to TRBJ2-3; D unclear. From germline, CDR1 is SEHNR and CDR2 FQNEAQ (reference sequence). There are 14 residues in the CDR3. V was cut by 1 base and J by 4 bases, with 9 bases left in between. The DNA read from the CDR3 is TGTGCCAGCAGCTTAGTCCCAGGAGCAGATACG. This codes for CASSLVPGADT. The complete CDR3 protein is CASSLVPGADTQYF.

Regarding this clone: The read ends 3 residues early relative to the CDR3; the germline J gene fills the gap. The gene calls are TRBV5-4 and TRBJ2-5; D is possibly TRBD1 (5 bases). The length of the CDR3 is 16 residues. CDR1 SGHNT and CDR2 YYREEE come from the germline V gene (reference sequence). The V and J ends lost 0 bases and 0 bases respectively, with 12 bases between them. The sequenced part of the CDR3 DNA is TGTGCCAGCAGCTTGGCACCGGACACCTACCAAGAGACC. Protein sequence: CASSLAPDTYQET. The full CDR3 reads CASSLAPDTYQETQYF.

The CDR3 is CASSPTGGYGYTF. The sequenced CDR3 bases are TGTGCCAGCAGCCCGACAGGGGGATATGGC. The rearrangement uses TRBV5-6 and TRBJ1-2; 9 nucleotides match TRBD1. The DNA ends 3 residues before the CDR3 does, and the rest of the CDR3 is filled in from the germline J gene. Germline CDR1 and CDR2: SGHDT and YYEEEE. The J segment lost 5 bases and the V segment lost 4 bases, leaving 3 bases of the junction unmatched. CDR3 size: 13 residues.

As regards this clone: The CDR3 end is not reached by the read, which stops 3 residues before it; the germline J gene fills it in. J is TRBJ1-1 and V is TRBV18; no clear D. The CDR3 extends over 16 amino acids. In germline, CDR1 is KGHSH, CDR2 LQKENI. The CDR3 sequence is CASSPSPRGTTDTAFF. CDR3 bases read: TGTGCCAGCTCACCTTCCCCCCGGGGTACCACAGATACG.

With regard to this clone: The read halts 3 residues ahead of the CDR3 end, with the missing end drawn from the germline J gene. The V and J genes are TRBV29-1 and TRBJ1-1, with 8 bases identical to TRBD1. This CDR3 is 15 amino acids long. The trim removed 5 bases at V and 0 bases at J, leaving 8 bases unmatched. Germline lookup yields CDR1 SQVTM and CDR2 ANQGSEA. CDR3 residues: CSVFGQGSVNTEAFF. Partial CDR3 DNA: TGCAGCGTTTTCGGACAGGGCTCGGTGAACACTGAA.

Points on this clone: The read ends 3 residues shy of where the CDR3 ends; the end is completed using the germline J gene. This chain connects TRBV2 to TRBJ2-3, with 11 bases identical to TRBD2. This CDR3 comprises 16 residues. Trimming took 7 bases from V and 2 from J; bases not matched to a gene: 8. CDR1 is SNHLY and CDR2 is FYNNEI in the germline V gene. This chain's CDR3 is CASNTPSGGPTDTQYF. CDR3 bases read: TGTGCCAGCAACACCCCTAGCGGGGGGCCCACAGATACG.

Judged by frequency, this clone is medium-sized. Sequencing ends 3 residues short of the CDR3 end; the germline J gene provides the rest. The chain is built from TRBV5-1 and TRBJ2-3, with 7 nucleotides matching TRBD2. Looked up from germline, CDR1 is SGHRS and CDR2 is YFSETQ. CDR3 length equals 15 residues. The V gene end was trimmed by 5 bases and the J gene end by 0 bases; junction bases not matched to a gene: 6. The CDR3 sequence: CASRVGGLSTDTQYF. CDR3 DNA, as far as it was read: TGCGCCAGCAGAGTCGGGGGGTTAAGCACAGATACG. The whole variable domain, filled in from reference TRBV5-1 and TRBJ2-3, reads KAGVTQTPRYLIKTRGQQVTLSCSPISGHRSVSWYQQTPGQGLQFLFEYFSETQRNKGNFPGRFSGRQFSNSRSEMNVSTLELGDSALYLCASRVGGLSTDTQYFGPGTRLTVL.

Notes on this clone: The read terminates 3 residues before the CDR3 end, so the remaining end is supplied by the germline J gene. J is TRBJ1-6 and V is TRBV7-8, with TRBD1 identical over 11 bases. Germline loops: CDR1 SGHVS, CDR2 FQNEAQ. Trimming took 5 bases from V and 7 from J; bases not matched to a gene: 7. The CDR3 runs to 16 residues. The CDR3 bases that were read are TGTGCCAGCAGCGGCGGACAGGGGGCGAGGAATTCACCC. The encoded protein is CASSGGQGARNSP. The whole CDR3 is CASSGGQGARNSPLHF.

Notes on this clone: The CDR3 end is not reached by the read, which stops 3 residues before it; the germline J gene fills it in. The chain combines TRBV7-9 with TRBJ2-3; 8 bases line up with TRBD1. The V and J ends lost 5 bases and 4 bases, in that order; junction bases with no gene match: 8. CDR1 and CDR2 (germline): SEHNR, FQNEAQ (reference sequence). The CDR3 is 15 residues long. The chain's CDR3 is CASSPTQGAADTQYF. CDR3 bases read: TGTGCCAGCAGCCCCACCCAGGGGGCAGCAGATACG.

Regarding this clone: Read sequence stops 3 residues before the CDR3 end, and the germline J gene provides the missing end. Other DNA sequences within the sample encode an identical CDR3. This rearrangement joins TRBV7-9 to TRBJ1-1; D gene unclear. The CDR3 extends over 15 amino acids. Germline CDR1 and CDR2: SEHNR and FQNEAQ (reference sequence). V lost 1 base and J lost 4, with 13 bases in between. CDR3 DNA, as far as it was read: TGTGCCAGCAGCTTAGTTGGCGGGCTGGGCACTGAA. Amino acids: CASSLVGGLGTE. The CDR3 in its entirety is CASSLVGGLGTEAFF.

By frequency, this clone is medium-sized (0.01 to 0.1%). With the read ending 3 residues before the CDR3 end, the germline J gene is used to fill in that end. This rearrangement joins TRBV23-1 to TRBJ1-2; 7 nucleotides align to TRBD1. TRBV23-1 is marked as an open reading frame, function uncertain. With 6 bases clipped from V and 4 bases from J, the junction kept 8 bases outside the gene matches. The CDR3 is 14 amino acids. CDR3 sequence: CASRTLQGSYGYTF. The sequenced part of the CDR3 DNA is TGCGCCAGCAGGACTTTACAGGGGTCCTATGGC.

Comment on this clone: The read stops 3 residues short of the end of the CDR3; the missing end is completed from the germline J gene. The chain links TRBV5-1 to TRBJ1-1; D is perhaps TRBD1 (5 bases). V was cut by 0 bases and J by 1 base, with 10 bases left in between. Germline V gives CDR1 SGHRS, CDR2 YFSETQ. The CDR3 contains 15 residues. The CDR3 region is CASSLGGGGNTEAFF. Partial CDR3 DNA: TGCGCCAGCAGCTTGGGTGGGGGGGGGAACACTGAA.

In regard to this clone: The read halts 3 residues ahead of the CDR3 end, with the missing end drawn from the germline J gene. The V and J genes are TRBV19 and TRBJ1-5; D not resolved. Trimming removed 5 bases from V and 6 bases from J, with 23 bases in between. CDR3 length: 17 amino acids. The germline CDR1 and CDR2 sequences are LNHDA and SQIVND (reference sequence). The sequenced CDR3 bases are TGTGCCAGTAGTCTACCCTATCGTAAGTCTTTGTTTCAGCCC. Protein: CASSLPYRKSLFQP. Given in full, the CDR3 is CASSLPYRKSLFQPQHF.

As to this clone: The read gets to within 3 residues of the CDR3 end, and the germline J gene fills in the rest. The chain carries TRBV6-2 or TRBV6-3 and TRBJ2-7, with D perhaps TRBD1 (5 bases). The CDR3 sequence is 16 residues long. Per the germline V gene, CDR1 is MNHEY and CDR2 is SVGEGT. Trimming took 0 bases from V and 3 from J, leaving 15 bases between them. The CDR3 loop reads CASSYSRREGVYEQYF. The CDR3 bases that were read are TGTGCCAGCAGTTACTCGCGCAGGGAAGGGGTCTACGAG.

Of note for this clone: From the germline J gene comes the end of the CDR3, since the read stops 3 residues before it. V and J are TRBV20-1 and TRBJ1-4; a weak D match, TRBD1 (5 bases). Germline V lookup: CDR1 DFQATT, CDR2 SNEGSKA (reference sequence). The CDR3 has 14 amino acids. V gave up 3 bases and J gave up 7 bases, with 15 bases separating them. The part of the CDR3 DNA that was read is TGCAGTGCTAGCCCCTCAGGGATCAGTGAAAAA. Its translation is CSASPSGISEK. The complete CDR3 reads CSASPSGISEKLFF.